This TCR beta chain derives from a study of neurological immune-mediated disorders. The study, taken as a whole, reports: Levels of TCR clonal expansion peaked in HTLV-1-associated myelopathy and reached their lowest in multiple sclerosis, under those of healthy controls.

TCRdb re-analysed the 5' RACE reads in MiXCR, keeping a single row per CDR3 protein. The sample includes about 59,000 distinct CDR3 sequences, approximately 3.7% of them seen just once. In germline, CDR1 is SGHTA, CDR2 FQGNSA. The CDR3 spans 15 residues. V was clipped by 4 bases and J by 4 bases, with 13 bases between them. Unsorted libraries used 2 million PBMCs kept at -80 degrees C. This clonotype appeared a few times. What it binds is not known. V usage is TRBV7-2 and J usage is TRBJ1-4; D may be TRBD1 (5 bases). Sequences were obtained from PBMCs. This clonotype originated in a woman between 50 and 59 years old with multiple sclerosis. CDR3 DNA: TGTGCCAGCAGCTCCTCGGGGGGGATTAATGAAAAACTGTTTTTT. Translation: CASSSSGGINEKLFF.